Included here is one T cell receptor (beta chain) sequence, with context. The antigen remains unidentified. There are 17 residues in the CDR3. J was trimmed by 1 base and V by 3 bases; bases with no gene match: 6. Germline CDR1 and CDR2: SGHTA and FQGNSA. Terminally differentiated effector memory CD45RA+ cells were excluded from the naive CD8 cells, which were CD45RO-negative and positively selected for CCR7. Every donor, a Caucasian adult, lived in Nashville, Tennessee. Assay execution proceeded at the deep level. Sequenced by immunoSEQ multiplex PCR; TCRdb stores in-frame clones only, minus some. The table includes millions of clones, about 95% detected once. This sample is part of a study of shared clonotypes between healthy human individuals. The study, taken as a whole, reports: Estimated richness values were generally larger in naive subsets than in memory subsets. Generation probability values for non-shared clonotypes were lower than those for clonotypes shared by all four donors.

This TCR derives from a young man in good health. Sequences were obtained from naive CD8+ T cells sorted from blood. The chain is built from TRBV7-2 and TRBJ2-6; 7 bases are shared with TRBD2. The CDR3 spells CASSFREGKSGANVLTF. For the CDR3, the DNA is TGTGCCAGCAGCTTCAGGGAGGGTAAATCTGGGGCCAACGTCCTGACTTTC.